The 21 T cell receptor beta chains in this list originate from one sample, sequenced in a study of blood T cells in healthy people across ages. A sample-barcoded 5' primer and a J-beta primer mix were used in a second PCR of roughly 7 to 11 cycles. Using its own MiXCR run on the 5' RACE reads, TCRdb lists one record per CDR3 protein. The data contain about 780,000 distinct CDR3 sequences, around half of them singletons. The specimen sequenced was blood. The receptor set was obtained from a man older than 75 in good health.

There are a few counts of this clonotype. CDR3 sequence (DNA): TGCGCCAGCAGCCAAGCCCTGGACAGCTACGAGCAGTACTTC. Translated, it gives CASSQALDSYEQYF. This chain joins TRBV4-3 and TRBJ2-7, with D maybe TRBD1 (6 bases). Germline CDR1 and CDR2: LGHNA and YSLEER. V lost 1 base and J lost 3, with 10 bases in between. The length of the CDR3 is 14 residues.

The V gene is TRBV7-8, the J gene TRBJ1-2, with D possibly matching TRBD1 (5 bases). This CDR3 spans 16 amino acids. Germline loops: CDR1 SGHVS, CDR2 FQNEAQ. The V gene lost 5 bases and the J gene lost 0 bases, with 16 bases spanning the gap. The CDR3 coding sequence is TGTGCCAGCAGCCCCGGGCCGGGGCTCACTAACTATGGCTACACCTTC. Translation gives CASSPGPGLTNYGYTF.

This clonotype was seen repeatedly, ten times or more. The V and J genes are TRBV7-2 and TRBJ2-7, with TRBD2 as a possible D gene (7 bases). V was pared by 4 bases and J by 2 bases, with 12 bases between. The CDR3 spans 14 residues. CDR1 and CDR2 (germline): SGHTA, FQGNSA. In DNA form, the CDR3 reads TGTGCCAGCAGCTCCGGGGGGCCTCCCTACGAGCAGTACTTC. Its translation is CASSSGGPPYEQYF.

The chain is built from TRBV20-1 and TRBJ1-3; TRBD1 is a possible D gene (6 bases). The CDR3 runs to 15 residues. V lost 7 bases to trimming and J lost 0 bases, with 16 bases between them. Per the germline V gene, CDR1 is DFQATT and CDR2 is SNEGSKA (reference sequence). The CDR3, as DNA: TGCAGTGACGGACAGCGAATCCCCTCTGGAAACACCATATATTTT. Translation: CSDGQRIPSGNTIYF.

This clonotype appeared a few times. The rearrangement links TRBV12-3 or TRBV12-4 to TRBJ1-4, with D maybe TRBD1 (6 bases). V shed 6 bases and J shed 8 bases, with 16 bases lying between them. The CDR3 totals 14 residues. The CDR3 region has the DNA TGTGCCAGCAGCAACAGGGTAGCGGGAGAAAAACTGTTTTTT. Translation: CASSNRVAGEKLFF.

In this sample, this clonotype turned up a few times. V gene TRBV5-1 combines with J gene TRBJ2-1; D may be TRBD1 or TRBD2 (5 bases each). The germline V gene has CDR1 SGHRS and CDR2 YFSETQ. Trimming removed 6 bases from V and 7 bases from J, with 8 bases in between. This CDR3 spans 11 amino acids. CDR3 residues: CASNWGNEQFF. In DNA, the CDR3 is TGCGCCAGCAATTGGGGGAATGAGCAGTTCTTC.

This clonotype was counted between two and nine times. The chain couples TRBV7-3 to TRBJ2-1; D is uncertain. V gave up 5 bases and J gave up 5 bases, with 10 bases separating them. The CDR3 extends over 13 amino acids. Germline V gene sequence: CDR1 SGHTA, CDR2 FQGTGA. CDR3 sequence reads: CASSPNTHNEQFF. The CDR3 DNA follows: TGTGCCAGCAGCCCCAACACGCACAATGAGCAGTTCTTC.

DNA for the CDR3: TGTGCCAGCAGTTCCCGGGTACTAGCGGGAGGCTTGTACAATGAGCAGTTCTTC. The encoded protein is CASSSRVLAGGLYNEQFF. This chain connects TRBV27 to TRBJ2-1; TRBD2 agrees at 12 bases. J was trimmed by 4 bases and V by 4 bases; bases with no gene match: 11. The CDR3 runs to 18 residues. CDR1 and CDR2 from the germline V gene are MNHEY and SMNVEV (reference sequence).

This clonotype was seen a few times. The chain carries TRBV15 and TRBJ2-3, with D tentatively TRBD1 (6 bases). The length of the CDR3 is 14 residues. V shed 0 bases and J shed 3 bases, with 7 bases lying between them. The V gene's germline CDR1 is LNHNV and CDR2 YYDKDF (reference sequence). This CDR3 reads CATSRDRGTDTQYF. For the CDR3, the DNA is TGTGCCACCAGCAGAGACAGGGGAACAGATACGCAGTATTTT.

The gene calls are TRBV20-1 and TRBJ2-5; TRBD1 matches at 7 bases. The J call is in doubt because the DNA end fits TRBJ2-7 better. CDR1 is DFQATT, CDR2 SNEGSKA, per germline (reference sequence). The CDR3 has 12 residues. Here the CDR3 reads CSAIRGQSEQYF. Written as DNA, the CDR3 is TGCAGTGCTATTAGGGGGCAGAGCGAGCAGTACTTC.

This clonotype was seen only a few times. The V gene is TRBV29-1, the J gene TRBJ2-3; the D gene is possibly TRBD2 (6 bases). The CDR3 length is 13 residues. Germline loops: CDR1 SQVTM, CDR2 ANQGSEA. V was shortened by 6 bases and J by 5 bases, with 15 bases between the two germline ends. CDR3 amino acids: CSVESGSEDTQYF. CDR3 DNA: TGCAGCGTCGAGTCCGGGAGCGAAGATACGCAGTATTTT.

The chain is built from TRBV15 and TRBJ2-5, with TRBD1 matching over 7 bases. The J call may be incorrect, as the DNA end agrees better with TRBJ2-7. The germline CDR1 and CDR2 sequences are LNHNV and YYDKDF (reference sequence). The CDR3 has 15 residues. CDR3 amino acids: CATSRARDRFYEQYF. CDR3 coding DNA: TGTGCCACCAGCAGAGCCCGGGACAGATTCTACGAGCAGTACTTC.

This chain joins TRBV20-1 and TRBJ2-1; D possibly corresponds to TRBD2 (6 bases). Per germline, CDR1 DFQATT and CDR2 SNEGSKA (reference sequence). Deletions cut 6 bases from V and 4 bases from J, with 19 bases between. This CDR3 has 15 residues. For the CDR3, the DNA is TGCAGTGCCCCTCAATCAGGCGGGGTATACAATGAGCAGTTCTTC. Protein sequence: CSAPQSGGVYNEQFF.

This clonotype was seen more than once but under ten times. The chain recombines TRBV4-3 with TRBJ2-1, with 10 bases lining up with TRBD2. V dropped 1 base and J dropped 2; count of bases not matched to a gene: 2. Germline V gene lookup returns CDR1 LGHNA and CDR2 YSLEER. The CDR3 length is 16 residues. The CDR3 here is CASSQASGGAYNEQFF. DNA for the CDR3: TGCGCCAGCAGCCAAGCTAGCGGGGGAGCCTACAATGAGCAGTTCTTC.

This clonotype was recorded a few times. The chain uses TRBV5-8 and TRBJ2-1; TRBD2 is a possible D gene (6 bases). Germline V gene lookup returns CDR1 SGHTS and CDR2 YDEGEE. Trimming stripped 5 bases from V and 1 base from J, with 13 bases between. The CDR3 runs 15 residues. The CDR3 DNA sequence: TGTGCCAGCAGTCCGGGAGTAGATTCCTACAATGAGCAGTTCTTC. As protein: CASSPGVDSYNEQFF.

The chain uses TRBV20-1 and TRBJ2-4; 8 bases are a match to TRBD2. Gene TRBJ2-7 matches the end of the DNA better, so the J call may be wrong. The germline CDR1 and CDR2 sequences are DFQATT and SNEGSKA (reference sequence). This CDR3 region has 14 residues. The CDR3 DNA reads as TGCAGTGGCAACGCTGCCGGGACTAGCTACGAGCAGTACTTC. It translates to CSGNAAGTSYEQYF.

This clonotype was recorded at least ten times. V gene TRBV13 combines with J gene TRBJ2-1; 9 bases align to TRBD2. CDR3 length: 17 residues. Germline V CDR1 and CDR2: PRHDT, FYEKMQ (reference sequence). Unmatched junction bases numbered 9, after V lost 4 bases and J lost 2 bases. Here the CDR3 DNA reads TGTGCCAGCAGCTCAACCATAGCGGGAGCTCCCTACAATGAGCAGTTCTTC. Translation: CASSSTIAGAPYNEQFF.

This chain links TRBV7-9 with TRBJ2-7; D uncertain. The CDR3 totals 15 residues. V dropped 4 bases and J dropped 3 bases, with 16 bases sitting between them. CDR1 SEHNR and CDR2 FQNEAQ come from the germline V gene (reference sequence). CDR3 bases: TGTGCCAGCAGCTCCACCCACGGGCTACTCTACGAGCAGTACTTC. This translates into CASSSTHGLLYEQYF.

At least ten counts were recorded for this clonotype. The rearrangement uses TRBV20-1 and TRBJ2-7, with a weak D call TRBD1 (6 bases). Germline CDR1 and CDR2: DFQATT and SNEGSKA (reference sequence). The CDR3 sequence is 12 residues long. The ends were cut back, 3 bases at V and 5 bases at J, with 11 bases in the middle. CDR3 in DNA: TGCAGTGCTAGGGGGACAATCAACGAGCAGTACTTC. Its translation is CSARGTINEQYF.

The genes are TRBV6-6 and TRBJ1-4; possibly TRBD1 for D (5 bases). From germline, CDR1 is MNHNY and CDR2 SVGAGI (reference sequence). The CDR3 spans 14 residues. Trimming pared 2 bases from V and 8 bases from J, leaving 12 bases between. The CDR3 DNA is TGTGCCAGCAGTTACCCGGACCAGGGAGAAAAACTGTTTTTT. It codes for CASSYPDQGEKLFF.

This chain connects TRBV5-8 to TRBJ2-7; 9 bases agree with TRBD1. The DNA matches TRBJ2-5 better at its end, which makes the J call doubtful. This CDR3 has 15 residues. Germline loops: CDR1 SGHTS, CDR2 YDEGEE. CDR3 residues: CASSFIQGAAETQYF. CDR3 nucleotide sequence: TGTGCCAGCAGCTTCATACAGGGGGCGGCGGAGACCCAGTACTTC.